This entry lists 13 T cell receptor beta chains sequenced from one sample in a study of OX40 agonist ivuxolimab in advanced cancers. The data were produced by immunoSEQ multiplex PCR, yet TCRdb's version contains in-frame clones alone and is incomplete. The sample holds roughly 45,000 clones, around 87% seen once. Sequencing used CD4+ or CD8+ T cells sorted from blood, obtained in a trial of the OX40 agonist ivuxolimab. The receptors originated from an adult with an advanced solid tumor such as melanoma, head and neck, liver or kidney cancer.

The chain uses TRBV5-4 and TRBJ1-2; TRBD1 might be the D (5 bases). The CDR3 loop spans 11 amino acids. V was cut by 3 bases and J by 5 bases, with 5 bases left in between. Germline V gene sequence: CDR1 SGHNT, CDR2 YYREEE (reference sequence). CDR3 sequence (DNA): TGTGCCAGCAGCTCAGGGTATGGCTACACCTTC. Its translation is CASSSGYGYTF.

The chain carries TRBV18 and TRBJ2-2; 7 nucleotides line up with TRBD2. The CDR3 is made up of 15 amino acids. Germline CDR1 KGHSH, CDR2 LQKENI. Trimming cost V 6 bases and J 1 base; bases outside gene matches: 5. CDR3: CASSTGLQNTGELFF. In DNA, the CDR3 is TGTGCCAGCTCGACGGGACTACAGAACACCGGGGAGCTGTTTTTT. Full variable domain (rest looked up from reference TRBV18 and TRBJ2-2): NAGVMQNPRHLVRRRGQEARLRCSPMKGHSHVYWYRQLPEEGLKFMVYLQKENIIDESGMPKERFSAEFPKEGPSILRIQQVVRGDSAAYFCASSTGLQNTGELFFGEGSRLTVL.

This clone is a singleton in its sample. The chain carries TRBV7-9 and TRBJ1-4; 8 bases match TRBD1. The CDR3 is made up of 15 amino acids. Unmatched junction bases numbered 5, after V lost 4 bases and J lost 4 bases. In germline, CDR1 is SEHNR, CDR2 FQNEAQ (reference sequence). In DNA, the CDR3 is TGTGCCAGCAGCTCGGCGACAGGGGTTAATGAAAAACTGTTTTTT. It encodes CASSSATGVNEKLFF.

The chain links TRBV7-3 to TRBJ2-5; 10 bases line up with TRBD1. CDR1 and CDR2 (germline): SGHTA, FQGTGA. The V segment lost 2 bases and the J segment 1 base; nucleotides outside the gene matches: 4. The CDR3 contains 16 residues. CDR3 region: CASSLLRDRGQETQYF. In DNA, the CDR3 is TGTGCCAGCAGCTTATTGCGGGACAGGGGCCAAGAGACCCAGTACTTC.

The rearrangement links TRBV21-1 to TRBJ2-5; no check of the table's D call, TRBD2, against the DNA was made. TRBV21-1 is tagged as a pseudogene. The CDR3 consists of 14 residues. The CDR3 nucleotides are TGTGCCAGCAGCAAACGAGAGCTCGGGGAGACCCAGTACTTC. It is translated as CASSKRELGETQYF.

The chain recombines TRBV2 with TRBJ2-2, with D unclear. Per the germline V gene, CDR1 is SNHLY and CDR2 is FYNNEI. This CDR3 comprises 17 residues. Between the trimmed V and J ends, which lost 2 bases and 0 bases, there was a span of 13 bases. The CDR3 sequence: CASSETPEFANTGELFF. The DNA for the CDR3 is TGTGCCAGCAGTGAAACCCCTGAGTTCGCGAACACCGGGGAGCTGTTTTTT. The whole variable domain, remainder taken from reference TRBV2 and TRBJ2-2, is EPEVTQTPSHQVTQMGQEVILRCVPISNHLYFYWYRQILGQKVEFLVSFYNNEISEKSEIFDDQFSVERPDGSNFTLKIRSTKLEDSAMYFCASSETPEFANTGELFFGEGSRLTVL.

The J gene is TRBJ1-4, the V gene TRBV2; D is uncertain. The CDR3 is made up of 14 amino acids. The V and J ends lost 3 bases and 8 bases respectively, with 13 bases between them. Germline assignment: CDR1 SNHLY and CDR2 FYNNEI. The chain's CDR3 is CASSEESSGEKLFF. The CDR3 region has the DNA TGTGCCAGCAGTGAGGAGTCCTCGGGGGAAAAACTGTTTTTT.

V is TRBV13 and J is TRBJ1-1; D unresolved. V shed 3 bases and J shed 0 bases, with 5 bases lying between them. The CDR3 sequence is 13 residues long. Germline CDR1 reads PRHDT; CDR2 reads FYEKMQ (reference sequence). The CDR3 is CASSFRVNTEAFF. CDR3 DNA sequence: TGTGCCAGCAGCTTCCGAGTGAACACTGAAGCTTTCTTT.

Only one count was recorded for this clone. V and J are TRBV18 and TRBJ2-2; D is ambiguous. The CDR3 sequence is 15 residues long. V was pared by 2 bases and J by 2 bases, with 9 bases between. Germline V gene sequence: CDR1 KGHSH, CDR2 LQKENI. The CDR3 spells CASSPGYRNTGELFF. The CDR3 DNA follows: TGTGCCAGCTCACCAGGCTACAGAAACACCGGGGAGCTGTTTTTT. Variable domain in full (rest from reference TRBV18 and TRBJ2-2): NAGVMQNPRHLVRRRGQEARLRCSPMKGHSHVYWYRQLPEEGLKFMVYLQKENIIDESGMPKERFSAEFPKEGPSILRIQQVVRGDSAAYFCASSPGYRNTGELFFGEGSRLTVL.

Written as DNA, the CDR3 is TGTGCCAGCAGCTTGGGTGGGTCGGTGGGCTCCTACGAGCAGTACTTC. This gives the protein CASSLGGSVGSYEQYF. The rearrangement uses TRBV5-4 and TRBJ2-7; D is unresolved. Germline CDR1 reads SGHNT; CDR2 reads YYREEE (reference sequence). The CDR3 has 16 amino acids. The V gene lost 0 bases and the J gene lost 0 bases, with 13 bases spanning the gap.

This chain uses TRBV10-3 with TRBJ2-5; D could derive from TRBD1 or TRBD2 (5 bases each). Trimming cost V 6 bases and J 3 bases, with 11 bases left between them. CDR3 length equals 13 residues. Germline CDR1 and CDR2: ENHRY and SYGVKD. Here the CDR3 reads CAISRDGEETQYF. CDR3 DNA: TGTGCCATCAGCCGGGACGGAGAAGAGACCCAGTACTTC.

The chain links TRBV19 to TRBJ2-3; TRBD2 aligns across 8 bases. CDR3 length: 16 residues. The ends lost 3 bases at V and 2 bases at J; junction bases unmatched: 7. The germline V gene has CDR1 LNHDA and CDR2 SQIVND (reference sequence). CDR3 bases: TGTGCCAGTAGTATGACTAGAGCGGGGGTCACAGATACGCAGTATTTT. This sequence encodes CASSMTRAGVTDTQYF.

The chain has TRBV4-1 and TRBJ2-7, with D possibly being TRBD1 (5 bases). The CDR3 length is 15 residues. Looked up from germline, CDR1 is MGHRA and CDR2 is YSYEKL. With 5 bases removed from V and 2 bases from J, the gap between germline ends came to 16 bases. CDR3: CASSSQSQGPYEQYF. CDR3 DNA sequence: TGCGCCAGCAGCAGCCAGTCGCAGGGCCCCTACGAGCAGTACTTC.